The 28 T cell receptor beta chains given below trace back to one sample, sequenced in a study of T cells in localized non-small cell lung cancer. TCRdb's table, derived via immunoSEQ multiplex PCR, lists solely in-frame clones and lacks some. The sample holds approximately 80,000 clones, approximately 80% seen once. The starting material was peripheral blood, obtained before any cancer treatment. All receptors come from a female donor aged 60 or older with stage I lung adenocarcinoma.

The chain carries TRBV18 and TRBJ1-2; 10 nucleotides match TRBD1. Germline V gives CDR1 KGHSH, CDR2 LQKENI. The CDR3 has 15 amino acids. Germline trimming cut 3 bases from V and 8 bases from J; bases unmatched to any gene: 9. The CDR3 DNA reads TGTGCCAGCTCACCCACCCGACAGGGGGCGCTGGGCTACACCTTC. Amino acid sequence: CASSPTRQGALGYTF.

CDR3 residues: CASSARGLAENTGELFF. Here the CDR3 DNA reads TGTGCCAGCAGCGCGAGGGGGCTAGCCGAGAACACCGGGGAGCTGTTTTTT. V usage is TRBV9 and J usage is TRBJ2-2, with TRBD1 identical over 7 bases. CDR1 is SGDLS, CDR2 YYNGEE, per germline. The CDR3 runs to 17 residues. Trimming cost V 3 bases and J 1 base; bases outside gene matches: 9.

The rearrangement joins TRBV4-3 to TRBJ1-2; D is possibly TRBD1 (6 bases). The CDR3 totals 14 residues. Germline assignment: CDR1 LGHNA and CDR2 YSLEER. Trimming pared 3 bases from V and 7 bases from J, leaving 15 bases between. This CDR3 reads CASSQTRGGRGYTF. The CDR3 bases are TGCGCCAGCAGCCAGACAAGGGGGGGTCGTGGCTACACCTTC.

The chain is built from TRBV27 and TRBJ2-3; the D gene is possibly TRBD2 (7 bases). The V gene lost 5 bases and the J gene lost 8 bases, with 23 bases spanning the gap. The CDR3 covers 16 residues. Germline V gene data show CDR1 as MNHEY and CDR2 as SMNVEV (reference sequence). The CDR3: CASSLRLAQKGGTQYF. CDR3 DNA sequence: TGTGCCAGCAGTCTCCGACTAGCTCAAAAGGGGGGTACGCAGTATTTT.

V usage is TRBV7-9 and J usage is TRBJ2-7; 9 nucleotides agree with TRBD1. The CDR3 spans 16 residues. Losses at the gene ends were 1 base for V and 4 bases for J; bases not matched to a gene: 8. CDR1 and CDR2 from the germline V gene are SEHNR and FQNEAQ (reference sequence). The CDR3: CASSLVPGQGFYEQYF. DNA of the CDR3: TGTGCCAGCAGCTTAGTCCCGGGACAGGGTTTTTACGAGCAGTACTTC. The whole variable domain, remainder taken from reference TRBV7-9 and TRBJ2-7, is DTGVSQNPRHKITKRGQNVTFRCDPISEHNRLYWYRQTLGQGPEFLTYFQNEAQLEKSRLLSDRFSAERPKGSFSTLEIQRTEQGDSAMYLCASSLVPGQGFYEQYFGPGTRLTVT.

J is TRBJ2-3 and V is TRBV7-8; 8 bases align to TRBD2. The CDR3 covers 16 residues. After removal of 5 bases from V and 2 bases from J, the junction contained 9 bases not matched to a gene. Germline V gene sequence: CDR1 SGHVS, CDR2 FQNEAQ. In DNA form, the CDR3 reads TGTGCCAGCAGCCCCCTTGAACTAGCGGTCACAGATACGCAGTATTTT. Protein product: CASSPLELAVTDTQYF.

This clone occurred a few times. The J gene is TRBJ1-1, the V gene TRBV4-2, with D tentatively TRBD1 (5 bases). CDR1 and CDR2 (germline): LGHNA, YNFKEQ. V lost 4 bases, J lost 4 bases, and 13 bases lay in between. This CDR3 is built from 14 residues. CDR3 DNA sequence: TGTGCCAGCAGCCCGGGGGGGGTCGGCACTGAAGCTTTCTTT. Protein sequence: CASSPGGVGTEAFF.

This clone was seen once. The chain employs TRBV4-3 and TRBJ2-2; 7 nucleotides agree with TRBD1. The CDR3 loop spans 13 amino acids. The ends lost 8 bases at V and 9 bases at J; junction bases unmatched: 9. Looked up from germline, CDR1 is LGHNA and CDR2 is YSLEER. This chain's CDR3 is CASRDSQTRELFF. CDR3 sequence (DNA): TGCGCCAGCCGGGACAGTCAAACCCGGGAGCTGTTTTTT.

The chain links TRBV28 to TRBJ1-5, with no clear D. The CDR3 loop spans 13 amino acids. Trimming took 2 bases from V and 5 from J, leaving 7 bases between them. The germline gives CDR1 MDHEN, CDR2 SYDVKM. The CDR3 DNA reads TGTGCCAGCAGTTTACGGTTCGATCAGCCCCAGCATTTT. Amino acids: CASSLRFDQPQHF.

This clone was picked up a small number of times. The rearrangement joins TRBV7-2 to TRBJ1-1; D not resolved. Deletions cut 6 bases from V and 1 base from J, with 6 bases between. Germline V CDR1 and CDR2: SGHTA, FQGNSA. This CDR3 has 12 residues. In DNA form, the CDR3 reads TGTGCCAGCAGTAATGGGAACACTGAAGCTTTCTTT. Encoded protein: CASSNGNTEAFF.

V is TRBV28 and J is TRBJ1-1; 8 bases match TRBD1. Germline-derived CDR1 and CDR2 are MDHEN and SYDVKM. V shed 7 bases, J shed 1 base, and the junction held 8 bases outside the gene matches. The CDR3 spans 15 residues. CDR3 protein: CASMGAGTGNTEAFF. In nucleotides, the CDR3 is TGTGCCAGCATGGGGGCCGGGACAGGGAACACTGAAGCTTTCTTT.

This clone was found many times. The rearrangement uses TRBV6-5 and TRBJ1-4; weak D call: TRBD1 (5 bases). The germline gives CDR1 MNHEY, CDR2 SVGAGI. This CDR3 has 14 amino acids. V lost 2 bases and J 7 bases, leaving 11 bases between the germline ends. The CDR3 DNA is TGTGCCAGCAGTTACACGCAGGGTGGTGAAAAACTGTTTTTT. Its translation is CASSYTQGGEKLFF.

The table lists this clone with a few counts. The V gene is TRBV4-3, the J gene TRBJ1-2; TRBD1 is a possible D gene (5 bases). The CDR3 is 14 residues long. Between the trimmed V and J ends, which lost 0 bases and 9 bases, there was a span of 14 bases. Per germline, CDR1 LGHNA and CDR2 YSLEER. CDR3: CASSQDVGMGRYTF. The CDR3 DNA sequence: TGCGCCAGCAGCCAAGACGTCGGGATGGGGCGCTACACCTTC.

The V gene is TRBV12-2, the J gene TRBJ2-7. TRBV12-2 is recorded as a pseudogene. The CDR3 runs 11 residues. CDR3 nucleotides: TGTGCAAGTCGCTTAAACTACGAGCAGTACTTC. Amino acids: CASRLNYEQYF.

V usage is TRBV6-1 and J usage is TRBJ2-7; possibly TRBD2 for D (5 bases). Germline V gene lookup returns CDR1 MNHNS and CDR2 SASEGT. CDR3 length: 13 amino acids. The germline V and J ends were trimmed by 3 bases and 7 bases, with 13 bases remaining between them. The CDR3 spells CASSEAGSGEQYF. In nucleotides, the CDR3 is TGTGCCAGCAGTGAGGCAGGATCGGGGGAGCAGTACTTC.

V is TRBV30 and J is TRBJ2-7, with a tentative D call TRBD1 (6 bases). Trimming pared 2 bases from V and 1 base from J, leaving 9 bases between. There are 13 residues in the CDR3. Germline CDR1 reads GTSNPN; CDR2 reads SVGIG (reference sequence). CDR3 sequence reads: CAWSLGQSYEQYF. For the CDR3, the DNA is TGTGCCTGGAGTTTAGGACAGTCCTACGAGCAGTACTTC. The full variable domain, completed using reference TRBV30 and TRBJ2-7, is SQTIHQWPATLVQPVGSPLSLECTVEGTSNPNLYWYRQAAGRGLQLLFYSVGIGQISSEVPQNLSASRPQDRQFILSSKKLLLSDSGFYLCAWSLGQSYEQYFGPGTRLTVT.

V gene TRBV7-2 combines with J gene TRBJ2-1, with 12 bases aligning to TRBD2. The CDR3 sequence is 17 residues long. From germline, CDR1 is SGHTA and CDR2 FQGNSA. Trimming cost V 2 bases and J 7 bases; bases outside gene matches: 9. CDR3 in amino acids: CASSLWSSGGAGNEQFF. The CDR3 bases are TGTGCCAGCAGCTTATGGTCTAGCGGGGGGGCAGGGAATGAGCAGTTCTTC. Using reference TRBV7-2 and TRBJ2-1 for the parts outside the CDR3, the full variable domain is GAGVSQSPSNKVTEKGKDVELRCDPISGHTALYWYRQSLGQGLEFLIYFQGNSAPDKSGLPSDRFSAERTGGSVSTLTIQRTQQEDSAVYLCASSLWSSGGAGNEQFFGPGTRLTVL.

Only one count was recorded for this clone. J is TRBJ2-7 and V is TRBV11-2; D uncertain. CDR3 length: 12 residues. Between the trimmed V and J ends, which lost 1 base and 7 bases, there was a span of 8 bases. CDR1 and CDR2 (germline): SGHAT, FQNNGV. The CDR3 protein is CASSLAGYEQYF. The CDR3, as DNA: TGTGCCAGCAGCTTAGCCGGCTATGAGCAGTACTTC.

The V gene is TRBV7-3, the J gene TRBJ2-1, with 13 bases identical to TRBD2. The CDR3 loop spans 19 amino acids. Unmatched junction bases numbered 14, after V lost 5 bases and J lost 4 bases. Germline CDR1 reads SGHTA; CDR2 reads FQGTGA. The chain's CDR3 is CASSPNFRTSGGLYNEQFF. CDR3 DNA: TGTGCCAGCAGCCCAAACTTTCGGACTAGCGGGGGCCTATACAATGAGCAGTTCTTC.

J is TRBJ2-5 and V is TRBV5-6; 9 nucleotides align to TRBD1. The germline V gene has CDR1 SGHDT and CDR2 YYEEEE. The CDR3 consists of 13 residues. Trimming at V came to 0 bases and at J to 10 bases, leaving 4 bases not matched to a gene. The CDR3 nucleotides are TGTGCCAGCAGCTTGGCAGACAGGGGGGGCCAGTACTTC. The encoded protein is CASSLADRGGQYF.

The chain employs TRBV23-1 and TRBJ2-3; D possibly corresponds to TRBD1 (5 bases). TRBV23-1 is reported as an ORF; its role is uncertain. CDR3 length: 14 residues. Trimming cost V 2 bases and J 2 bases, with 8 bases left between them. The DNA of the CDR3 is TGCGCCAGCAGTCAAGCAGGGAACACAGATACGCAGTATTTT. Its translation: CASSQAGNTDTQYF.

The CDR3: CASSPHYEQYF. The CDR3 DNA is TGTGCCAGCAGCCCCCACTACGAGCAGTACTTC. This chain links TRBV7-2 with TRBJ2-7; the D is unclear. The germline V and J ends were trimmed by 5 bases and 3 bases, with 5 bases remaining between them. Germline CDR1 reads SGHTA; CDR2 reads FQGNSA. The CDR3 contains 11 residues.

The chain employs TRBV27 and TRBJ2-7; D gene unclear. Germline loops: CDR1 MNHEY, CDR2 SMNVEV (reference sequence). The CDR3 runs 14 residues. Trimming stripped 4 bases from V and 3 bases from J, with 13 bases between. The CDR3 here is CASSWAGQNYEQYF. The CDR3, as DNA: TGTGCCAGCAGTTGGGCCGGGCAGAACTACGAGCAGTACTTC.

The V call is TRBV18, the J call TRBJ2-7, with 14 bases that match TRBD2. Trimming took 2 bases from V and 5 from J; bases not matched to a gene: 5. CDR3 size: 16 residues. Per the germline V gene, CDR1 is KGHSH and CDR2 is LQKENI. CDR3 region: CASSPGLAGGNDEQYF. The CDR3 coding sequence is TGTGCCAGCTCACCAGGACTAGCGGGAGGTAATGACGAGCAGTACTTC.

This chain's CDR3 is CASSVAAQGNGYTF. DNA for the CDR3: TGTGCCAGCAGCGTAGCTGCGCAGGGGAATGGCTACACCTTC. The chain joins TRBV9 to TRBJ1-2, with TRBD1 as a possible D gene (6 bases). The CDR3 extends over 14 amino acids. Trimming removed 0 bases at V and 6 bases at J, with 12 bases between. Germline CDR1 reads SGDLS; CDR2 reads YYNGEE.

V and J are TRBV27 and TRBJ1-6, with D perhaps matching TRBD1 (6 bases). Germline V gene lookup returns CDR1 MNHEY and CDR2 SMNVEV (reference sequence). V lost 3 bases and J 4 bases, leaving 7 bases between the germline ends. CDR3 length: 14 amino acids. The CDR3, as DNA: TGTGCCAGCAGTTTGGGGACATATAATTCACCCCTCCACTTT. Its protein product is CASSLGTYNSPLHF.

J is TRBJ1-1 and V is TRBV5-6, with 7 bases lining up with TRBD1. From germline, CDR1 is SGHDT and CDR2 YYEEEE. V trimming: 0 bases; J trimming: 7 bases; junction bases outside the gene matches: 9. The CDR3 is made up of 15 amino acids. The DNA for the CDR3 is TGTGCCAGCAGCTTGGTACAGACAGGGTACATTGAAGCTTTCTTT. As protein: CASSLVQTGYIEAFF. Variable domain in full (rest from reference TRBV5-6 and TRBJ1-1): DAGVTQSPTHLIKTRGQQVTLRCSPKSGHDTVSWYQQALGQGPQFIFQYYEEEERQRGNFPDRFSGHQFPNYSSELNVNALLLGDSALYLCASSLVQTGYIEAFFGQGTRLTVV.

J is TRBJ2-1 and V is TRBV5-4; no reliable D call. Germline-derived CDR1 and CDR2 are SGHNT and YYREEE (reference sequence). The CDR3 extends over 13 amino acids. Trimming took off 0 bases at V and 6 bases at J, with 7 bases between the two ends. The CDR3 here is CASSLVLGNEQFF. As DNA, the CDR3 is TGTGCCAGCAGCTTGGTTCTTGGCAATGAGCAGTTCTTC. The full variable domain, rest sourced from reference TRBV5-4 and TRBJ2-1, is ETGVTQSPTHLIKTRGQQVTLRCSSQSGHNTVSWYQQALGQGPQFIFQYYREEENGRGNFPPRFSGLQFPNYSSELNVNALELDDSALYLCASSLVLGNEQFFGPGTRLTVL.